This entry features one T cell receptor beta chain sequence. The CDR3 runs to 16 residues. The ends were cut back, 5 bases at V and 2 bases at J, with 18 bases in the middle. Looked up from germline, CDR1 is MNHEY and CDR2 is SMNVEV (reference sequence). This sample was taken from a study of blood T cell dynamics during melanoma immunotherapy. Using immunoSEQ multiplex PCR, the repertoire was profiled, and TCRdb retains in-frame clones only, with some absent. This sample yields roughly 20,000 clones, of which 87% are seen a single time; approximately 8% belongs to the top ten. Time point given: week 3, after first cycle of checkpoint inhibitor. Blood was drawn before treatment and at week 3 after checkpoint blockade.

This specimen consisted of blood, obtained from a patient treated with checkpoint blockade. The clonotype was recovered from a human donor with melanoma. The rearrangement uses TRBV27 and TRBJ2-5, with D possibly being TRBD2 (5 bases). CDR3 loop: CASSPLLVGLQETQYF. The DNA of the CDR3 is TGTGCCAGCAGTCCGCTACTAGTAGGACTGCAAGAGACCCAGTACTTC.